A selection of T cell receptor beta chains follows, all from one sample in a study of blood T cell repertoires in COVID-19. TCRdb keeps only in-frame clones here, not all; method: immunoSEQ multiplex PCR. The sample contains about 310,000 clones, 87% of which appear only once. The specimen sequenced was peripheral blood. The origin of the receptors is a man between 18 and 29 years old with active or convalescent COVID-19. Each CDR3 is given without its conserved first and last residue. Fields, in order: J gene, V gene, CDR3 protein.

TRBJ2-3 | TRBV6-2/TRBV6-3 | ASSFSGPSGSTDTQY
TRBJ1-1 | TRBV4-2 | ASSQDGETSVDSPDTEAF
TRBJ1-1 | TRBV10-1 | ASSEWSGGTEAF
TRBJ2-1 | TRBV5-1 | ASSSGLSSYNEQF
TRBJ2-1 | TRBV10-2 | ASIPSGGLSYNEQF
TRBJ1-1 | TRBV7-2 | ASSLTGNTEAF
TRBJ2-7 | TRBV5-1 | ASSLGQGIFFEQY
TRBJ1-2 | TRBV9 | ASSVEGSGLRGYGYT
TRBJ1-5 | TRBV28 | ATRQDRGTNSNQPQH
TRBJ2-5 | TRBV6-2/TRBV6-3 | ASSSLPPTGGEVQETQY
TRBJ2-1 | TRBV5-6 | ASSLLVRLSYNEQF
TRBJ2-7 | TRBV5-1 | ASSDDGTALREQY
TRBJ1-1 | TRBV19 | ASMGGSPEAF
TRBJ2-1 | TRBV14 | ASSPWEAGPRIEQF
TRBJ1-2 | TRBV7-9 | ASSLEDSHYGYT
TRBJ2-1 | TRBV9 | ASSSSGSSYNEQF
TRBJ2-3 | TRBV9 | ASSVGSGGTDTQY
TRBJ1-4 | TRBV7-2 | ASSFRPQGTTNEKLF
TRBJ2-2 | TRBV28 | ASSFGSENTGELF
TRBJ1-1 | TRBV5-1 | ASSLAGQGASNEAF
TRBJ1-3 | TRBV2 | ASTRQAISGNTIY
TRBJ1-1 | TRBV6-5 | ASSFQGAGTEAF
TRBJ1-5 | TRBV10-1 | ASRPRVYQPQH
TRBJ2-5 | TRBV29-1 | SVWNRVRPETQY
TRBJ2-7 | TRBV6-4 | ASSLSGGIGEQY
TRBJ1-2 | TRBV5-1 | ASSGDVAGTNYGYT
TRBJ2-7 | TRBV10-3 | AIRRGQGAYEQY
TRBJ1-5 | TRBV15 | ATSKRSGVGNQPQH
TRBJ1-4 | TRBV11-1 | ASSGGMRNEKLF
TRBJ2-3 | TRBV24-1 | ATSDQGTSGTDTQY
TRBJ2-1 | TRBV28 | ASSLPRGHRGQF
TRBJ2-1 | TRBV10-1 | ASSDGGASYNEQF
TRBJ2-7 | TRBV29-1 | SVGSQLIPYEQY
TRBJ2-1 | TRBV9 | ASSARGGGLDEQF
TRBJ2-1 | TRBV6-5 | ASRPDYFSYNEQF
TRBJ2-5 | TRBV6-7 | ASSYSGLASETQY
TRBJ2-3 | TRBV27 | ASSLQGGYGGTDTQY
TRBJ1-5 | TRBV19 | ASSIPLLGGQPQH
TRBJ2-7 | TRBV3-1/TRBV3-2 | ASSQGGVYEQY
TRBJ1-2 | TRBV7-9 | ASSLGGRMEGYT
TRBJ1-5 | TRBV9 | ASSVGGGAGQPQH
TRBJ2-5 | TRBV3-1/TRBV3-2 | ASSNRVWETQY
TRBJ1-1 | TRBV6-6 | ASSYSEGTAEAF
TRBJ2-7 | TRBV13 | ASSLPSTSGGTSSYEQY